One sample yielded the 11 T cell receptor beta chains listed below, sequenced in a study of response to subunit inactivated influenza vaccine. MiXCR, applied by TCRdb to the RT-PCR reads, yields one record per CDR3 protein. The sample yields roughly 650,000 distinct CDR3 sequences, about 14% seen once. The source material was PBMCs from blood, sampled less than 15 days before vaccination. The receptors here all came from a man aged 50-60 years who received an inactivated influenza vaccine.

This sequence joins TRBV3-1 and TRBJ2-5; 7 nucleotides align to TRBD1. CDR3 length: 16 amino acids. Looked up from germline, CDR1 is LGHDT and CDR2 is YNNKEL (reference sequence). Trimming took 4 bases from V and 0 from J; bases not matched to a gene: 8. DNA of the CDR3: TGTGCCAGCAGCCGCCGGACAGGCTCCTACCAAGAGACCCAGTACTTC. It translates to CASSRRTGSYQETQYF.

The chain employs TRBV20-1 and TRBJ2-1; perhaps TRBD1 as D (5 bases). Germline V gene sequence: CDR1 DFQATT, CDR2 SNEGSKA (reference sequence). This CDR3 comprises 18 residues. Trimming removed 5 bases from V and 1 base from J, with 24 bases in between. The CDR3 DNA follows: TGCAGTGCTTGCCGAAGCAGGGCGAATGTTGGGTCCTACAATGAGCAGTTCTTC. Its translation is CSACRSRANVGSYNEQFF.

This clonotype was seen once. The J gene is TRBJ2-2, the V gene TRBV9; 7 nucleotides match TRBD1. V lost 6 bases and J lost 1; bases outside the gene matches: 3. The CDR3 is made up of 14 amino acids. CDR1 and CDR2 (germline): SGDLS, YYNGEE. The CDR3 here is CASTNRGNTGELFF. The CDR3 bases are TGTGCCAGCACAAACAGGGGGAACACCGGGGAGCTGTTTTTT.

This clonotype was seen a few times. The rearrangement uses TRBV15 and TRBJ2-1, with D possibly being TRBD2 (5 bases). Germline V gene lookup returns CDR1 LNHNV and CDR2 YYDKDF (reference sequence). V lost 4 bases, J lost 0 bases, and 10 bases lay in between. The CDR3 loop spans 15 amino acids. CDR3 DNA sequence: TGTGCCACCAGCACTGAGGGTGCCTCCTACAATGAGCAGTTCTTC. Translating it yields CATSTEGASYNEQFF.

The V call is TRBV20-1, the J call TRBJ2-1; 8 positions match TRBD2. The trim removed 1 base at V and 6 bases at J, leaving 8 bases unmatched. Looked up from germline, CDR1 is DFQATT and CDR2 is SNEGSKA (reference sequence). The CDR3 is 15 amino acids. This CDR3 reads CSARVSREVSNEQFF. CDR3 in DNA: TGCAGTGCTAGAGTTTCGCGGGAGGTCTCCAATGAGCAGTTCTTC.

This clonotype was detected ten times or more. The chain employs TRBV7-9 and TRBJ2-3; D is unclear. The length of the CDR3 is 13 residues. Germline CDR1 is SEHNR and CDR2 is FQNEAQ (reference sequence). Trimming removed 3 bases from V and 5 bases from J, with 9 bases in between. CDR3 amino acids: CASSFSARDTQYF. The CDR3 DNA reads TGTGCCAGCAGCTTTTCAGCCCGAGATACGCAGTATTTT.

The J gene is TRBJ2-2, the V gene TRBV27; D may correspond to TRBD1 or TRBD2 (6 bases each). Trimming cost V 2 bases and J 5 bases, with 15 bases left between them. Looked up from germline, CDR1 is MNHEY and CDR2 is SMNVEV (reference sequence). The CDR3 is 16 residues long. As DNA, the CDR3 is TGTGCCAGCAGTTTAATGGGGGGCCGGGGAACCGGGGAGCTGTTTTTT. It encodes CASSLMGGRGTGELFF.

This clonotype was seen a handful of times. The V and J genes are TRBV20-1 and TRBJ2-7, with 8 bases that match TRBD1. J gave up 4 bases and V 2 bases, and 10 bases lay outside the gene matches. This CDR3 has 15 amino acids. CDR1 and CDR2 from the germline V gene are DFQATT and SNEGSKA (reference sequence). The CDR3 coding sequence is TGCAGTGCTAGACCCCCGACAGGGGTGGTGTACGAGCAGTACTTC. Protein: CSARPPTGVVYEQYF.

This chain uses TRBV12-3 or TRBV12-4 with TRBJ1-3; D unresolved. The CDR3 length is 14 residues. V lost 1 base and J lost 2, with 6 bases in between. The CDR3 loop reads CASSLVAAGNTIYF. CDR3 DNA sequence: TGTGCCAGCAGTTTAGTAGCGGCTGGAAACACCATATATTTT.

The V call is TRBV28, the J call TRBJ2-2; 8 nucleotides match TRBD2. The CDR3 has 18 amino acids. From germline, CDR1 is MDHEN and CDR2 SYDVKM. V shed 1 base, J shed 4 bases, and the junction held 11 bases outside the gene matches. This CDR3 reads CASSLYPGSGISTGELFF. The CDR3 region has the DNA TGTGCCAGCAGTTTATACCCTGGTAGCGGGATATCCACCGGGGAGCTGTTTTTT.

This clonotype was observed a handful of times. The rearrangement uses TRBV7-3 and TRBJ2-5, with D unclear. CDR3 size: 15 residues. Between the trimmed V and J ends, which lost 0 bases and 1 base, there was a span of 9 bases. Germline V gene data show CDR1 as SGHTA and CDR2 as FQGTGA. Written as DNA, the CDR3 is TGTGCCAGCAGCTTAACGTCGCACCCCCAAGAGACCCAGTACTTC. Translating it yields CASSLTSHPQETQYF.